Shown below are 22 T cell receptor beta chains from a single sample sequenced in a study of Graves' ophthalmopathy and Graves' hyperthyroidism. RNA transcripts served as template for amplifying TCR beta CDR3 sequences. An initial RT-PCR round employing HTBI primers preceded a second-round multiplex PCR. TCRdb re-analysed the multiplex PCR reads in MiXCR, keeping a single row per CDR3 protein. The sample includes over 45,000 distinct CDR3 sequences, 50% of them seen just once. The material sequenced was peripheral blood. These receptors originate from an adult man with Graves' ophthalmopathy.

This clonotype has at least ten counts. The chain joins TRBV12-3 or TRBV12-4 to TRBJ2-7; 8 bases line up with TRBD2. The J segment lost 6 bases and the V segment lost 4 bases, leaving 2 bases of the junction unmatched. The length of the CDR3 is 12 residues. The CDR3 spells CASSSREAEQYF. Written as DNA, the CDR3 is TGTGCCAGCAGTTCGCGGGAGGCCGAGCAGTACTTC.

This clonotype was seen repeatedly, ten times or more. This CDR3 reads CASSEAGTGGDGYTF. For the CDR3, the DNA is TGTGCCAGCAGTGAAGCGGGGACAGGGGGCGATGGCTACACCTTC. The chain uses TRBV6-1 and TRBJ1-2, with 12 bases that match TRBD1. Germline V gives CDR1 MNHNS, CDR2 SASEGT. V shed 0 bases, J shed 6 bases, and the junction held 2 bases outside the gene matches. The CDR3 runs 15 residues.

The rearrangement links TRBV5-6 to TRBJ1-5, with D hard to call. This CDR3 has 15 residues. Deletions cut 1 base from V and 14 bases from J, with 22 bases between. Germline V gene lookup returns CDR1 SGHDT and CDR2 YYEEEE. The CDR3 loop is CASSLFPAGNNYEHF. CDR3 nucleotides: TGTGCCAGCAGCTTGTTTCCAGCGGGGAACAACTACGAGCATTTT.

Concerning this clonotype: Here the CDR3 omits its conserved ending phenylalanine or tryptophan, so a read error is the likely source. The genes are TRBV2 and TRBJ1-5; 9 positions agree with TRBD1. Germline assignment: CDR1 SNHLY and CDR2 FYNNEI. Unmatched junction bases numbered 4, after V lost 8 bases and J lost 2 bases. This CDR3 has 14 residues. In nucleotides, the CDR3 is TGTGCCAGCGGACGGACAGGGGGCAATCAGCCCCAGCATCTT. The encoded protein is CASGRTGGNQPQHL.

The CDR3 sequence: CASSLTDGNTF. CDR3 coding DNA: TGTGCCAGCAGTCTAACGGACGGAAACACCTTC. V and J are TRBV7-3 and TRBJ1-2, with D unresolved. Trimming took 6 bases from V and 12 from J, leaving 14 bases between them. Per germline, CDR1 SGHTA and CDR2 FQGTGA. CDR3 length: 11 residues.

The chain employs TRBV29-1 and TRBJ1-2; possible D gene TRBD1, 5 bases. CDR1 SQVTM and CDR2 ANQGSEA come from the germline V gene. V was trimmed by 8 bases and J by 7 bases, leaving 17 bases between them. The CDR3 loop spans 12 amino acids. For the CDR3, the DNA is TGCAGCACCCTTGTGGGGGAGGGTGGCTACACCTTC. This translates into CSTLVGEGGYTF.

This clonotype has ten or more counts. The chain is built from TRBV4-1 and TRBJ2-7, with unresolved D. Trimming took 1 base from V and 4 from J, leaving 14 bases between them. The germline gives CDR1 MGHRA, CDR2 YSYEKL. This CDR3 spans 15 amino acids. DNA for the CDR3: TGCGCCAGCAGCCAAGGCTCGCGACTGGTTTACGAGCAGTACTTC. This translates into CASSQGSRLVYEQYF.

This chain links TRBV2 with TRBJ1-2; D is possibly TRBD1 (6 bases). Trimming removed 11 bases from V and 3 bases from J, with 16 bases in between. This CDR3 region has 13 residues. The germline gives CDR1 SNHLY, CDR2 FYNNEI. The CDR3 region has the DNA TGTGCCGAACGACAGGACCGTTACTATGGCTACACCTTC. Its translation is CAERQDRYYGYTF.

This clonotype was counted many times. This chain uses TRBV6-2 or TRBV6-3 with TRBJ1-5; unclear D gene. V lost 2 bases and J 5 bases, leaving 7 bases between the germline ends. CDR3 length: 13 amino acids. Germline CDR1 reads MNHEY; CDR2 reads SVGEGT. In DNA form, the CDR3 reads TGTGCCAGCAGTTACGCTGAGCATCAGCCCCAGCATTTT. Its protein product is CASSYAEHQPQHF.

The J gene is TRBJ2-7, the V gene TRBV15, with 11 positions matching TRBD1. Losses at the gene ends were 3 bases for V and 3 bases for J; bases not matched to a gene: 1. Germline V lookup: CDR1 LNHNV, CDR2 YYDKDF (reference sequence). CDR3 length equals 14 residues. The CDR3 protein is CATSRGQGDYEQYF. CDR3 nucleotides: TGTGCCACCAGCAGGGGACAGGGGGACTACGAGCAGTACTTC. Supplemented by reference TRBV15 and TRBJ2-7, the full variable domain reads DAMVIQNPRYQVTQFGKPVTLSCSQTLNHNVMYWYQQKSSQAPKLLFHYYDKDFNNEADTPDNFQSRRPNTSFCFLDIRSPGLGDTAMYLCATSRGQGDYEQYFGPGTRLTVT.

This clonotype was seen repeatedly, ten times or more. J is TRBJ2-1 and V is TRBV3-1; possibly TRBD1 for D (6 bases). This CDR3 region has 13 residues. The V and J ends lost 1 base and 6 bases respectively, with 7 bases between them. Germline loops: CDR1 LGHDT, CDR2 YNNKEL (reference sequence). CDR3 bases: TGTGCCAGCAGCCAAGGACAGGTCAATGAGCAGTTCTTC. It encodes CASSQGQVNEQFF.

A note on this clonotype: Germline and junction disagree at one end, which may indicate a read error. The chain carries TRBV7-3 and TRBJ2-2; D is possibly TRBD2 (6 bases). CDR1 is SGHTA and CDR2 is FQGTGA in the germline V gene. The CDR3 is 12 residues long. The CDR3, as DNA: TGTGCCAACAGCGGGTTCGACGGGGAGCTGTTTTTT. Encoded protein: CANSGFDGELFF.

This clonotype came up many times. The chain employs TRBV13 and TRBJ2-6, with 9 nucleotides matching TRBD1. With 5 bases clipped from V and 4 bases from J, the junction kept 12 bases outside the gene matches. Germline values: CDR1 PRHDT, CDR2 FYEKMQ (reference sequence). The CDR3 is 18 residues long. CDR3 DNA sequence: TGTGCCAGCAGCCATTCCGGGACAGGGACCCCCGGGGCCAACGTCCTGACTTTC. Its protein is CASSHSGTGTPGANVLTF.

This sequence joins TRBV5-1 and TRBJ1-5; unclear D gene. CDR1 and CDR2 from the germline V gene are SGHRS and YFSETQ. V lost 4 bases to trimming and J lost 2 bases, with 13 bases between them. CDR3 size: 15 residues. The DNA of the CDR3 is TGCGCCAGCAGCCCGGAGGGTGGCCGCAATCAGCCCCAGCATTTT. It codes for CASSPEGGRNQPQHF.

The chain links TRBV7-8 to TRBJ2-1; the D gene is possibly TRBD2 (6 bases). The CDR3 contains 15 residues. V lost 5 bases and J 8 bases, leaving 19 bases between the germline ends. In germline, CDR1 is SGHVS, CDR2 FQNEAQ. CDR3 amino acids: CASSRSGQPRDEQFF. In DNA, the CDR3 is TGTGCCAGCAGCCGTAGCGGTCAGCCTAGGGATGAGCAGTTCTTC. The full variable domain, in which reference TRBV7-8 and TRBJ2-1 provide the parts outside the CDR3, is GAGVSQSPRYKVAKRGQDVALRCDPISGHVSLFWYQQALGQGPEFLTYFQNEAQLDKSGLPSDRFFAERPEGSVSTLKIQRTQQEDSAVYLCASSRSGQPRDEQFFGPGTRLTVL.

The chain uses TRBV6-1 and TRBJ1-6; TRBD1 matches at 10 bases. Germline V gene sequence: CDR1 MNHNS, CDR2 SASEGT. Trimming took 6 bases from V and 5 from J; bases not matched to a gene: 13. CDR3 length equals 18 residues. The CDR3 is CASSENVRQGANNSPLHF. The CDR3 nucleotides are TGTGCCAGCAGCGAGAATGTAAGACAGGGGGCAAATAATTCACCCCTCCACTTT.

The genes are TRBV20-1 and TRBJ1-4, with 10 bases aligning to TRBD1. This CDR3 comprises 12 residues. CDR1 and CDR2 (germline): DFQATT, SNEGSKA (reference sequence). V gave up 4 bases and J gave up 13 bases; unmatched junction bases: 6. CDR3 loop: CSATGTGETLFF. The CDR3 DNA reads TGCAGTGCTACCGGGACAGGGGAGACACTGTTTTTT.

This clonotype was detected many times. This chain links TRBV7-6 with TRBJ2-2; perhaps TRBD2 as D (5 bases). The germline V gene encodes CDR1 SGHVS and CDR2 FNYEAQ. This CDR3 has 16 residues. The ends were cut back, 4 bases at V and 2 bases at J, with 14 bases in the middle. CDR3 in amino acids: CASSSSVEVNTGELFF. For the CDR3, the DNA is TGTGCCAGCAGCTCATCGGTGGAGGTCAACACCGGGGAGCTGTTTTTT. Combining the CDR3 with reference TRBV7-6 and TRBJ2-2 gives the whole variable domain GAGVSQSPRYKVTKRGQDVALRCDPISGHVSLYWYRQALGQGPEFLTYFNYEAQQDKSGLPNDRFSAERPEGSISTLTIQRTEQRDSAMYRCASSSSVEVNTGELFFGEGSRLTVL.

About this clonotype: One base away lies a much larger clone, so this may be a sequencing read error. The rearrangement joins TRBV3-1 to TRBJ2-1; 7 positions match TRBD2. The CDR3 runs to 15 residues. Germline V lookup: CDR1 LGHDT, CDR2 YNNKEL (reference sequence). CDR3 protein: CAGSQEILAINEQFF. CDR3 DNA: TGTGCCGGCAGCCAAGAGATACTAGCGATCAATGAGCAGTTCTTC.

This clonotype occurred many times. A junction end diverges from the germline sequence, so it may reflect a read error. The V call is TRBV6-5, the J call TRBJ2-5; maybe TRBD2 (7 bases). The CDR3 totals 15 residues. Germline V gene data show CDR1 as MNHEY and CDR2 as SVGAGI. CDR3: CASRYRGGGSETQYF. The CDR3 nucleotides are TGTGCCAGCCGTTACAGAGGGGGGGGCTCTGAGACCCAGTACTTC.

In this sample, this clonotype turned up many times. The chain couples TRBV6-6 to TRBJ1-1; no reliable D call. V was cut by 5 bases and J by 6 bases, with 10 bases left in between. Germline CDR1 and CDR2: MNHNY and SVGAGI (reference sequence). This CDR3 region has 12 residues. CDR3 protein: CASSPHVPEAFF. In DNA, the CDR3 is TGTGCCAGCAGTCCTCATGTCCCTGAAGCTTTCTTT.

For this clonotype: One junction end disagrees with the germline gene, perhaps due to a read error. The chain recombines TRBV7-7 with TRBJ2-2; D is perhaps TRBD2 (6 bases). CDR3 length: 15 residues. Germline CDR1 is SSHAT and CDR2 is FNYEAQ (reference sequence). The CDR3 is CASSLGRGKRYELFF. CDR3 sequence (DNA): TGTGCTAGCAGCTTAGGGCGGGGAAAACGGTACGAGCTGTTTTTT. Based on the CDR3 plus reference TRBV7-7 and TRBJ2-2, the full variable domain is GAGVSQSPRYKVTKRGQDVTLRCDPISSHATLYWYQQALGQGPEFLTYFNYEAQPDKSGLPSDRFSAERPEGSISTLTIQRTEQRDSAMYRCASSLGRGKRYELFFGEGSRLTVL.